This is a list of T cell receptor beta chains from one sample in a study of blood T cell repertoires in COVID-19. Libraries were prepared by immunoSEQ multiplex PCR; TCRdb keeps only in-frame clonotypes and omits some of them. The data hold some 150,000 clones, with about 90% observed a single time. The sample comprised peripheral blood. All receptors derive from a human donor in a cohort sampled during active COVID-19. Each CDR3 is given with its conserved first and last residue. D genes are given only for firm matches. Where a row states a size, it is once, few, many or the class of an expanded clone; other rows omit it.

j_gene: TRBJ2-7; v_gene: TRBV5-4; abundance: -; len: 14; d_gene: TRBD2; CDR3aa: CASSRGLAVYEQYF; CDR3nt: TGTGCCAGCAGCCGGGGACTAGCGGTCTACGAGCAGTACTTC
j_gene: TRBJ1-4; v_gene: TRBV11-2; abundance: -; len: 17; d_gene: -; CDR3aa: CASSRGAGTRSNEKLFF; CDR3nt: TGTGCCAGCAGCCGGGGGGCCGGGACGCGGAGTAATGAAAAACTGTTTTTT
j_gene: TRBJ2-3; v_gene: TRBV19; abundance: -; len: 14; d_gene: -; CDR3aa: CASSIGGDTDTQYF; CDR3nt: TGTGCCAGTAGTATTGGAGGGGACACAGATACGCAGTATTTT
j_gene: TRBJ1-6; v_gene: TRBV30; abundance: -; len: 15; d_gene: -; CDR3aa: CAWAGSRGNNSPLHF; CDR3nt: TGTGCCTGGGCAGGGTCAAGGGGGAATAATTCACCCCTCCACTTT
j_gene: TRBJ1-5; v_gene: TRBV18; abundance: -; len: 14; d_gene: -; CDR3aa: CASSSGGGYQPQHF; CDR3nt: TGTGCCAGCTCATCGGGCGGGGGGTATCAGCCCCAGCATTTT
j_gene: TRBJ2-2; v_gene: TRBV6-5; abundance: -; len: 14; d_gene: TRBD1; CDR3aa: CASRIQGDTGELFF; CDR3nt: TGTGCCAGCAGGATACAGGGGGACACCGGGGAGCTGTTTTTT
j_gene: TRBJ1-1; v_gene: TRBV28; abundance: -; len: 15; d_gene: TRBD1; CDR3aa: CASSLPRQGWAEAFF; CDR3nt: TGTGCCAGCAGTCTCCCGCGACAGGGCTGGGCTGAAGCTTTCTTT
j_gene: TRBJ2-1; v_gene: TRBV30; abundance: once; len: 15; d_gene: TRBD1; CDR3aa: CAWTDRAGSYNEQFF; CDR3nt: TGTGCCTGGACCGACAGGGCGGGTTCCTACAATGAGCAGTTCTTC
j_gene: TRBJ2-7; v_gene: TRBV27; abundance: -; len: 15; d_gene: TRBD1; CDR3aa: CASSLYVTGTYEQYF; CDR3nt: TGTGCCAGCAGTTTATATGTGACAGGGACCTACGAGCAGTACTTC
j_gene: TRBJ2-7; v_gene: TRBV3-1/TRBV3-2; abundance: -; len: 15; d_gene: TRBD2; CDR3aa: CASTSSPSGDYEQYF; CDR3nt: TGTGCCAGCACCTCAAGCCCTAGCGGGGATTACGAGCAGTACTTC
j_gene: TRBJ2-5; v_gene: TRBV18; abundance: -; len: 16; d_gene: TRBD2; CDR3aa: CASSPISGSGEETQYF; CDR3nt: TGTGCCAGCTCACCAATTAGCGGGTCGGGTGAAGAGACCCAGTACTTC
j_gene: TRBJ2-7; v_gene: TRBV15; abundance: few; len: 13; d_gene: TRBD1; CDR3aa: CATSRDRGYEQYF; CDR3nt: TGTGCCACCAGCAGGGACAGGGGCTACGAGCAGTACTTC
j_gene: TRBJ1-1; v_gene: TRBV9; abundance: -; len: 13; d_gene: TRBD1; CDR3aa: CASSVGQGTEAFF; CDR3nt: TGTGCCAGCAGCGTGGGACAGGGGACTGAAGCTTTCTTT
j_gene: TRBJ2-7; v_gene: TRBV5-4; abundance: -; len: 14; d_gene: -; CDR3aa: CASSLEQDSYEQYF; CDR3nt: TGTGCCAGCAGCTTGGAGCAGGACTCCTACGAGCAGTACTTC
j_gene: TRBJ1-4; v_gene: TRBV28; abundance: -; len: 16; d_gene: -; CDR3aa: CASSSGAGLSNEKLFF; CDR3nt: TGTGCCAGCAGTTCAGGGGCAGGTCTATCTAATGAAAAACTGTTTTTT
j_gene: TRBJ2-4; v_gene: TRBV6-5; abundance: -; len: 13; d_gene: TRBD2; CDR3aa: CASTPPGGNIQYF; CDR3nt: TGTGCCAGCACCCCCCCCGGGGGGAACATTCAGTACTTC
j_gene: TRBJ2-1; v_gene: TRBV5-6; abundance: -; len: 18; d_gene: TRBD2; CDR3aa: CASSLLGVSGVVYNEQFF; CDR3nt: TGTGCCAGCAGCTTGTTGGGGGTGAGCGGGGTGGTTTACAATGAGCAGTTCTTC
j_gene: TRBJ2-3; v_gene: TRBV6-5; abundance: -; len: 13; d_gene: -; CDR3aa: CASSLGEADTQYF; CDR3nt: TGTGCCAGCAGTCTAGGGGAGGCAGATACGCAGTATTTT
j_gene: TRBJ1-3; v_gene: TRBV11-2; abundance: -; len: 16; d_gene: -; CDR3aa: CASSLVQLNSGNTIYF; CDR3nt: TGTGCCAGCAGCTTAGTACAGCTCAACTCTGGAAACACCATATATTTT
j_gene: TRBJ2-1; v_gene: TRBV3-1/TRBV3-2; abundance: -; len: 15; d_gene: TRBD2; CDR3aa: CASSRLAGELDEQFF; CDR3nt: TGTGCCAGCAGCCGCCTAGCGGGAGAGTTGGATGAGCAGTTCTTC
j_gene: TRBJ2-5; v_gene: TRBV19; abundance: -; len: 16; d_gene: TRBD1; CDR3aa: CASRGRGGRAQETQYF; CDR3nt: TGTGCCAGTAGGGGGCGAGGGGGCAGGGCGCAAGAGACCCAGTACTTC
j_gene: TRBJ2-3; v_gene: TRBV15; abundance: -; len: 15; d_gene: -; CDR3aa: CATSRGGGSTDTQYF; CDR3nt: TGTGCCACCAGCAGAGGAGGCGGGTCTACAGATACGCAGTATTTT
j_gene: TRBJ2-1; v_gene: TRBV5-1; abundance: -; len: 16; d_gene: TRBD2; CDR3aa: CASSLVVLAGYNEQFF; CDR3nt: TGCGCCAGCAGTCTGGTCGTCCTAGCGGGCTACAATGAGCAGTTCTTC
j_gene: TRBJ2-1; v_gene: TRBV11-3; abundance: -; len: 14; d_gene: TRBD2; CDR3aa: CASSLRGGVNEQFF; CDR3nt: TGTGCCAGCAGCTTACGCGGGGGGGTCAATGAGCAGTTCTTC
j_gene: TRBJ2-5; v_gene: TRBV2; abundance: -; len: 18; d_gene: TRBD2; CDR3aa: CASSEGRGAGGPQETQYF; CDR3nt: TGTGCCAGCAGTGAGGGGAGGGGGGCGGGAGGGCCCCAAGAGACCCAGTACTTC
j_gene: TRBJ2-7; v_gene: TRBV3-1/TRBV3-2; abundance: once; len: 13; d_gene: -; CDR3aa: CASSQAPPKEQYF; CDR3nt: TGTGCCAGCAGCCAAGCACCTCCTAAGGAGCAGTACTTC
j_gene: TRBJ1-5; v_gene: TRBV10-2; abundance: -; len: 13; d_gene: TRBD1; CDR3aa: CASSEGARQPQHF; CDR3nt: TGCGCCAGCAGCGAGGGGGCCCGCCAGCCCCAGCATTTT
j_gene: TRBJ2-1; v_gene: TRBV7-9; abundance: once; len: 18; d_gene: -; CDR3aa: CASSSPRRGTPQPNEQFF; CDR3nt: TGTGCCAGCAGCTCCCCTCGACGTGGGACTCCACAGCCCAATGAGCAGTTCTTC
j_gene: TRBJ1-4; v_gene: TRBV29-1; abundance: -; len: 13; d_gene: TRBD1; CDR3aa: CSVEGQPNEKLFF; CDR3nt: TGCAGCGTTGAGGGACAGCCTAATGAAAAACTGTTTTTT
j_gene: TRBJ2-7; v_gene: TRBV28; abundance: -; len: 12; d_gene: -; CDR3aa: CASSLSSYEQYF; CDR3nt: TGTGCCAGCAGTCTAAGCTCCTACGAGCAGTACTTC
j_gene: TRBJ2-2; v_gene: TRBV7-3; abundance: -; len: 16; d_gene: -; CDR3aa: CASSLSAGTNTGELFF; CDR3nt: TGTGCCAGCAGCTTAAGCGCGGGGACTAACACCGGGGAGCTGTTTTTT
j_gene: TRBJ2-7; v_gene: TRBV5-1; abundance: -; len: 14; d_gene: TRBD1; CDR3aa: CASSLGDREWEQYF; CDR3nt: TGCGCCAGCAGCTTGGGGGACAGGGAGTGGGAGCAGTACTTC
j_gene: TRBJ2-3; v_gene: TRBV20-1; abundance: -; len: 15; d_gene: -; CDR3aa: CSASPLVRRSDTQYF; CDR3nt: TGCAGTGCTAGTCCCCTTGTCCGGAGATCGGATACGCAGTATTTT
j_gene: TRBJ2-5; v_gene: TRBV15; abundance: -; len: 13; d_gene: TRBD2; CDR3aa: CATSRGDYETQYF; CDR3nt: TGTGCCACCAGCAGAGGGGACTACGAGACCCAGTACTTC
j_gene: TRBJ2-7; v_gene: TRBV5-4; abundance: once; len: 15; d_gene: TRBD2; CDR3aa: CASSLGTSGSREQYF; CDR3nt: TGTGCCAGCAGCTTGGGGACTAGCGGGAGTAGAGAGCAGTACTTC
j_gene: TRBJ2-1; v_gene: TRBV7-2; abundance: -; len: 15; d_gene: -; CDR3aa: CASSSSTSSYNEQFF; CDR3nt: TGTGCCAGCAGCTCCTCCACGAGCTCCTACAATGAGCAGTTCTTC
j_gene: TRBJ1-6; v_gene: TRBV6-5; abundance: -; len: 16; d_gene: TRBD1; CDR3aa: CASSYSRTGINSPLHF; CDR3nt: TGTGCCAGCAGTTACTCGAGGACAGGGATTAATTCACCCCTCCACTTT
j_gene: TRBJ1-1; v_gene: TRBV4-1; abundance: -; len: 15; d_gene: -; CDR3aa: CASSPSEGRNTEAFF; CDR3nt: TGCGCCAGCAGCCCTTCGGAGGGGCGCAACACTGAAGCTTTCTTT
j_gene: TRBJ1-2; v_gene: TRBV5-4; abundance: -; len: 14; d_gene: -; CDR3aa: CASSPGTTLEGYTF; CDR3nt: TGTGCCAGCAGCCCCGGGACAACGTTGGAGGGCTACACCTTC
j_gene: TRBJ2-5; v_gene: TRBV7-2; abundance: -; len: 14; d_gene: -; CDR3aa: CASSLSPGQETQYF; CDR3nt: TGTGCCAGCAGCTTATCCCCAGGACAAGAGACCCAGTACTTC
j_gene: TRBJ1-5; v_gene: TRBV20-1; abundance: -; len: 14; d_gene: -; CDR3aa: CSASPGAGNQPQHF; CDR3nt: TGCAGTGCTAGTCCAGGGGCTGGGAATCAGCCCCAGCATTTT
j_gene: TRBJ2-5; v_gene: TRBV6-2/TRBV6-3; abundance: -; len: 16; d_gene: TRBD2; CDR3aa: CASSAELAGGFETQYF; CDR3nt: TGTGCCAGCAGTGCCGAGCTAGCGGGGGGATTTGAGACCCAGTACTTC
j_gene: TRBJ2-1; v_gene: TRBV5-4; abundance: -; len: 16; d_gene: -; CDR3aa: CASSEWRGPSNNEQFF; CDR3nt: TGTGCCAGCAGCGAATGGCGGGGGCCCTCCAACAATGAGCAGTTCTTC
j_gene: TRBJ1-5; v_gene: TRBV5-6; abundance: once; len: 15; d_gene: -; CDR3aa: CASSFTGGGNQPQHF; CDR3nt: TGTGCCAGCAGCTTTACAGGTGGAGGCAATCAGCCCCAGCATTTT
j_gene: TRBJ2-5; v_gene: TRBV29-1; abundance: -; len: 13; d_gene: TRBD1; CDR3aa: CSVDPTGKETQYF; CDR3nt: TGCAGCGTTGACCCGACAGGGAAAGAGACCCAGTACTTC
j_gene: TRBJ1-6; v_gene: TRBV11-3; abundance: -; len: 17; d_gene: -; CDR3aa: CASSSFRDTKSNSPLHF; CDR3nt: TGTGCCAGCAGCTCCTTCAGGGACACCAAAAGTAATTCACCCCTCCACTTT